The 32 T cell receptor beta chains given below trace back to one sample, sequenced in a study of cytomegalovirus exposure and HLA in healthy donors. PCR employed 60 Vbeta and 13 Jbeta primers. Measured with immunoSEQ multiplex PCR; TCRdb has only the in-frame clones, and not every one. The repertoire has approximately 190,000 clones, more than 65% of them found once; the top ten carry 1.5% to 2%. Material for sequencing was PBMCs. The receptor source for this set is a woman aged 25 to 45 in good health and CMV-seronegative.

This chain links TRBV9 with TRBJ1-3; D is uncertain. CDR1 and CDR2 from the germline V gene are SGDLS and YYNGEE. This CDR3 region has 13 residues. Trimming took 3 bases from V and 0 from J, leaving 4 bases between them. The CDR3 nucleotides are TGTGCCAGCAGCGACAGCTCTGGAAACACCATATATTTT. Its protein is CASSDSSGNTIYF. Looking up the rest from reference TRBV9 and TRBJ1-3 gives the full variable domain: DSGVTQTPKHLITATGQRVTLRCSPRSGDLSVYWYQQSLDQGLQFLIQYYNGEERAKGNILERFSAQQFPDLHSELNLSSLELGDSALYFCASSDSSGNTIYFGEGSWLTVV.

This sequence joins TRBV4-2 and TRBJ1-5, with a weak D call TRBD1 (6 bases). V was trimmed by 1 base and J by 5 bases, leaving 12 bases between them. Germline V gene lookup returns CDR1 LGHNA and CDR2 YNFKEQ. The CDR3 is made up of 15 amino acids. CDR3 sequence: CASSQAGHQDQPQHF. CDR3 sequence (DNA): TGTGCCAGCAGCCAAGCGGGACATCAAGATCAGCCCCAGCATTTT.

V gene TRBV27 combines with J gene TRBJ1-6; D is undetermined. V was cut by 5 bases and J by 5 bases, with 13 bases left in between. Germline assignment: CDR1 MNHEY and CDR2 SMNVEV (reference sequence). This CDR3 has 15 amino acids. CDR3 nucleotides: TGTGCCAGCAGTACCCCGACGGGGAATAATTCACCCCTCCACTTT. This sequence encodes CASSTPTGNNSPLHF.

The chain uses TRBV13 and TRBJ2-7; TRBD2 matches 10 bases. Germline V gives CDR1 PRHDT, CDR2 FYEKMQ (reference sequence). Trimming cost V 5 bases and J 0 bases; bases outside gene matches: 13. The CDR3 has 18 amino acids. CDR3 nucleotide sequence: TGTGCCAGCAGCCCCCATCCGCTAGCGGGGGCGAACTCCTACGAGCAGTACTTC. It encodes CASSPHPLAGANSYEQYF.

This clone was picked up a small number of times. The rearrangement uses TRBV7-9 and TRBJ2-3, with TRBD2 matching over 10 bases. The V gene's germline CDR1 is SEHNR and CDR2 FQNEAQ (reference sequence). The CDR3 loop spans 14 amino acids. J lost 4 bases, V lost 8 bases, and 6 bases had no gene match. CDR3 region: CASETSGIPDTQYF. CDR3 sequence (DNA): TGTGCCAGCGAAACTAGCGGGATCCCAGATACGCAGTATTTT.

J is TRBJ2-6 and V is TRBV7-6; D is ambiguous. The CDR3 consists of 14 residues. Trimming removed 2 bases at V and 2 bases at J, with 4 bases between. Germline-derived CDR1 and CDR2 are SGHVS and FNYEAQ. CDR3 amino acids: CASSLLAGANVLTF. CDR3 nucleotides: TGTGCCAGCAGCTTACTAGCTGGGGCCAACGTCCTGACTTTC.

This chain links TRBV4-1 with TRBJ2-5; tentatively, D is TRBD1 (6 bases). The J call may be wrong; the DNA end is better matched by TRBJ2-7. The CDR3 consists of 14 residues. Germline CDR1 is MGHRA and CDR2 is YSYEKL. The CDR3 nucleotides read TGCGCCAGCAGCCACCAGGGGTTTATAAACGAGCAGTACTTC. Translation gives CASSHQGFINEQYF.

For the CDR3, the DNA is TGCGCCAGCAGCTTGGCTTCAATGATCAGGGAGACCCAGTACTTC. Translation: CASSLASMIRETQYF. This chain joins TRBV5-1 and TRBJ2-5; D gene unclear. Trimming took 0 bases from V and 5 from J, leaving 14 bases between them. The CDR3 is 15 residues long. Germline CDR1 is SGHRS and CDR2 is YFSETQ.

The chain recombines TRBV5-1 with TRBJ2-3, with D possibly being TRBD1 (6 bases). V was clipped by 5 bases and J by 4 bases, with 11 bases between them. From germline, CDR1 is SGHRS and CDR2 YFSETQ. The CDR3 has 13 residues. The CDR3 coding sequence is TGCGCCAGCAGACCCGCAGGGGCAGATACGCAGTATTTT. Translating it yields CASRPAGADTQYF.

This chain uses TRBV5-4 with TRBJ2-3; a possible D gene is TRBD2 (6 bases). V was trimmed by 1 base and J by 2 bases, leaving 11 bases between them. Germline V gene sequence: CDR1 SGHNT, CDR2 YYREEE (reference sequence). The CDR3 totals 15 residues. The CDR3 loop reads CASSLKAGFTDTQYF. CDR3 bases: TGTGCCAGCAGCTTGAAGGCGGGATTCACAGATACGCAGTATTTT.

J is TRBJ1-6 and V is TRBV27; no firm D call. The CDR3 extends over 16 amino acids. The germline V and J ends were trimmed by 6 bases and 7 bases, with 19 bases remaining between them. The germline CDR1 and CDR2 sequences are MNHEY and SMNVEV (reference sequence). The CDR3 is CASSKGPGAGNSPLHF. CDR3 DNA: TGTGCCAGCAGCAAGGGTCCGGGAGCCGGGAATTCACCCCTCCACTTT.

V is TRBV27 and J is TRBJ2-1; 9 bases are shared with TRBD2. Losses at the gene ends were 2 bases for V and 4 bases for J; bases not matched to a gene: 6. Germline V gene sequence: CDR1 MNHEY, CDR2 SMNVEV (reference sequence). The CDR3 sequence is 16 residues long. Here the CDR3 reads CASSLSGTSRYNEQFF. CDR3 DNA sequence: TGTGCCAGCAGTTTAAGCGGGACTAGCAGGTACAATGAGCAGTTCTTC.

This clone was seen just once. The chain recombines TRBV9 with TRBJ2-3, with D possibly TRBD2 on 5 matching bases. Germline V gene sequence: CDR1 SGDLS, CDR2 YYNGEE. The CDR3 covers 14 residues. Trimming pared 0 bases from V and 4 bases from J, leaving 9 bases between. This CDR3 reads CASSVGEGADTQYF. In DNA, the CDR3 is TGTGCCAGCAGCGTAGGCGAGGGAGCAGATACGCAGTATTTT.

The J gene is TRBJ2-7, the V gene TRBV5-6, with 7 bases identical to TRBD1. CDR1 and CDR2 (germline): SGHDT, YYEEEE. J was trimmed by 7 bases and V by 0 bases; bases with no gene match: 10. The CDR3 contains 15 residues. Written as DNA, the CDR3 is TGTGCCAGCAGCTTGGGCAGGGGGAGACCATGTGAGCAGTACTTC. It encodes CASSLGRGRPCEQYF.

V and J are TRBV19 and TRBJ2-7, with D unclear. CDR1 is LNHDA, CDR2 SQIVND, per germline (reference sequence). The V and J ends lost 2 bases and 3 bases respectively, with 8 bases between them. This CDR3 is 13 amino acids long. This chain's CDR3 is CASSIQESYEQYF. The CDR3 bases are TGTGCCAGTAGTATACAGGAAAGCTACGAGCAGTACTTC. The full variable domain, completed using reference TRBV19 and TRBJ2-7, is DGGITQSPKYLFRKEGQNVTLSCEQNLNHDAMYWYRQDPGQGLRLIYYSQIVNDFQKGDIAEGYSVSREKKESFPLTVTSAQKNPTAFYLCASSIQESYEQYFGPGTRLTVT.

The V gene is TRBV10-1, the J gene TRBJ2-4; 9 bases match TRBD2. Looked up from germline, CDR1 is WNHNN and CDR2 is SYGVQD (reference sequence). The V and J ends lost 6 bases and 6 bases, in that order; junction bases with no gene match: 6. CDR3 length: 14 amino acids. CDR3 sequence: CASSVAGDRNIQYF. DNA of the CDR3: TGCGCCAGCAGCGTAGCGGGAGATAGAAACATTCAGTACTTC.

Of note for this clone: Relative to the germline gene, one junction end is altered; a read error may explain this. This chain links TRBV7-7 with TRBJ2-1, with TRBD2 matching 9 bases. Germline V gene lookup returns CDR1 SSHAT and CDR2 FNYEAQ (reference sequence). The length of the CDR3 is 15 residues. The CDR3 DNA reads TGTGCTAGCAGCTTAACTAGCGGGCTAGGAGATGAGCAGTTCTTC. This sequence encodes CASSLTSGLGDEQFF.

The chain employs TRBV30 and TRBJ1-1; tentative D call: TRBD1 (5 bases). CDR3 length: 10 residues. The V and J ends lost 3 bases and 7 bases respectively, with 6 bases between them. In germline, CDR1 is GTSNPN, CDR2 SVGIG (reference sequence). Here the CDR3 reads CAWRGREAFF. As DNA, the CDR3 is TGTGCCTGGAGGGGGCGTGAAGCTTTCTTT.

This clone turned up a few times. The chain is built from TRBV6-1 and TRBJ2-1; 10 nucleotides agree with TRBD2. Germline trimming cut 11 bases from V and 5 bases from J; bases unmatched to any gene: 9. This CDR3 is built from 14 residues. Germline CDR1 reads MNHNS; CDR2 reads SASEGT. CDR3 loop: CAGKTGLANNEQFF. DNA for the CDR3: TGTGCCGGAAAGACGGGACTAGCGAACAATGAGCAGTTCTTC.

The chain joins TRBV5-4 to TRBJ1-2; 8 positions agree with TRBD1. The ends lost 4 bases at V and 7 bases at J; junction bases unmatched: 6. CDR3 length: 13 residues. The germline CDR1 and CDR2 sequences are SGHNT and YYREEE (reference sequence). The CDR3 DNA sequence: TGTGCCAGCAGCCCGGGACAGGCAGGTGGCTACACCTTC. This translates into CASSPGQAGGYTF.

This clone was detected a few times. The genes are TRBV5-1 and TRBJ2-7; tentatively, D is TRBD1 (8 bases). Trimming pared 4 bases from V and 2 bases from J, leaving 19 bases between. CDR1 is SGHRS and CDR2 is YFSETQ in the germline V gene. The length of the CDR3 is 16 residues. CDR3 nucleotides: TGCGCCAGCAGCCGCGGGGGCAGGGGGCCTACCTACGAGCAGTACTTC. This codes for CASSRGGRGPTYEQYF.

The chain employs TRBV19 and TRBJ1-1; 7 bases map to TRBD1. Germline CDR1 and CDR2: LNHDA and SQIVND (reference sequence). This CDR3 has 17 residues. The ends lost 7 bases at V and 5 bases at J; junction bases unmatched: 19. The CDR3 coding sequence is TGTGCCAGTAAAGTCTCGTGGTATCGAACCAGGGGGACTGAAGCTTTCTTT. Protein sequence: CASKVSWYRTRGTEAFF.

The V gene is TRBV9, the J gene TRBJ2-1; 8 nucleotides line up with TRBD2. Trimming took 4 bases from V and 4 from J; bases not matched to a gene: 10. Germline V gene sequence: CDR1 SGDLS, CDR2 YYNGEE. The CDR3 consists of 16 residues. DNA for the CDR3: TGTGCCAGCAGCCCCACCCTTAGCGGGACTTACAATGAGCAGTTCTTC. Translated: CASSPTLSGTYNEQFF.

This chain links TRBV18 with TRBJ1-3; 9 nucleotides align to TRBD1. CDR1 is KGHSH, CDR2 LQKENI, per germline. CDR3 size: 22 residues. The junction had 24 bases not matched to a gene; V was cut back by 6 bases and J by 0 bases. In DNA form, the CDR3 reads TGTGCCAGCTCTGCGGGACAGGGTTCCTCAAACAATCGAGAACACTCTGGAAACACCATATATTTT. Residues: CASSAGQGSSNNREHSGNTIYF.

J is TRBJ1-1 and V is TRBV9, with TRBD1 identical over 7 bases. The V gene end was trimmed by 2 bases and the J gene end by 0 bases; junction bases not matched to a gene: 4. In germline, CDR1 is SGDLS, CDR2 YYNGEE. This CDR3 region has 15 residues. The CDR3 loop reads CASSVTGQLNTEAFF. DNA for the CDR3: TGTGCCAGCAGCGTTACGGGACAGCTGAACACTGAAGCTTTCTTT.

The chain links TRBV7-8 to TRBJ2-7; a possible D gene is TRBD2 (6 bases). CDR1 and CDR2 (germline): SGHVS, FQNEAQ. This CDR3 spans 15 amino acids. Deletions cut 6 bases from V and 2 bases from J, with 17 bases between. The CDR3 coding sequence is TGTGCCAGCAGTTCGCTCCGCGGGGTCCCCTACGAGCAGTACTTC. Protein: CASSSLRGVPYEQYF.

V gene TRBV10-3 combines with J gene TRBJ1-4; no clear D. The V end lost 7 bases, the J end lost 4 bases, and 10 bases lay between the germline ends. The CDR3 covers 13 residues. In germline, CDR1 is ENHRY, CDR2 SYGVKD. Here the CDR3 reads CAINREYNEKLFF. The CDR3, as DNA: TGTGCCATCAATCGGGAGTATAATGAAAAACTGTTTTTT.

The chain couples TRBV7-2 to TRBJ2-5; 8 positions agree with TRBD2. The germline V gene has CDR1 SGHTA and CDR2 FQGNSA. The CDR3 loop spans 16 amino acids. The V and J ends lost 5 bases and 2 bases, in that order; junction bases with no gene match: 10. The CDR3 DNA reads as TGTGCCAGCAGCCGACGTAGCGGGGCCACGCAAGAGACCCAGTACTTC. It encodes CASSRRSGATQETQYF.

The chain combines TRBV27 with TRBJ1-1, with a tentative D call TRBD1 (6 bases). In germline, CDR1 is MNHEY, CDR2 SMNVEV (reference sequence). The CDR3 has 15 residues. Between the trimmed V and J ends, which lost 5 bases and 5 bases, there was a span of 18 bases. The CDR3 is CASSETGMRWTEAFF. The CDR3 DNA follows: TGTGCCAGCAGTGAAACAGGGATGAGGTGGACTGAAGCTTTCTTT.

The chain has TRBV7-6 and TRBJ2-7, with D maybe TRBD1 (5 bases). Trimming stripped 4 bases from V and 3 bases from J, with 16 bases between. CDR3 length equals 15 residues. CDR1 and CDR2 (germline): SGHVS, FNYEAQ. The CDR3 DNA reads TGTGCCAGCAGCTCCGAGACAGCCGCTGGCTACGAGCAGTACTTC. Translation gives CASSSETAAGYEQYF.

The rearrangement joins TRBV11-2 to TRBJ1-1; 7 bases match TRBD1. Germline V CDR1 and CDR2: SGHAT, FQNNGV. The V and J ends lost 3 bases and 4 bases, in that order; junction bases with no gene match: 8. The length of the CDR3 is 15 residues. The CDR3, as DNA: TGTGCCAGCAGCTTCCAGACAGGGATGGGCACTGAAGCTTTCTTT. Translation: CASSFQTGMGTEAFF.

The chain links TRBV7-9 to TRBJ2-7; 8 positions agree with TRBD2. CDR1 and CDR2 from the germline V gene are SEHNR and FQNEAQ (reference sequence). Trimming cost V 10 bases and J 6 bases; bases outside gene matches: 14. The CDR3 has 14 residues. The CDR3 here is CATQTTIAGTEQYF. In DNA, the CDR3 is TGTGCCACACAAACAACAATAGCGGGAACCGAGCAGTACTTC. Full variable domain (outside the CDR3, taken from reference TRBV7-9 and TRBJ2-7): DTGVSQNPRHKITKRGQNVTFRCDPISEHNRLYWYRQTLGQGPEFLTYFQNEAQLEKSRLLSDRFSAERPKGSFSTLEIQRTEQGDSAMYLCATQTTIAGTEQYFGPGTRLTVT.